A selection of T cell receptor beta chains follows, all from one sample in a study of CD8+ T cells in alopecia areata. Generated by immunoSEQ multiplex PCR, the TCRdb table keeps only in-frame clones and is missing some. This sample has approximately 300,000 clones, with about 62% found just once. The starting material was CD4+ T cells sorted from blood, obtained at week 24, from a patient treated with tofacitinib. The receptors were gathered from a human donor with alopecia areata. The CDR3 runs from the conserved cysteine through the conserved F or W. D genes are given only for firm matches. Rows may omit the clone size; those that give it use once, few, many or a size class.

length	size	J	V	D	CDR3	DNA
16	.	TRBJ2-6	TRBV7-9	TRBD1	CASSLGTGAGANVLTF	TGTGCCAGCAGCTTAGGGACAGGGGCTGGGGCCAACGTCCTGACTTTC
14	.	TRBJ1-4	TRBV7-2	.	CASSSRAGNEKLFF	TGTGCCAGCAGCTCAAGGGCTGGTAATGAAAAACTGTTTTTT
13	.	TRBJ1-2	TRBV7-9	.	CASSIQDGSGYTF	TGTGCCAGCAGCATCCAGGACGGCTCTGGCTACACCTTC
16	few	TRBJ2-5	TRBV5-1	TRBD1	CASSHGQGSASETQYF	TGCGCCAGCAGCCATGGACAGGGTTCCGCCTCGGAGACCCAGTACTTC
13	few	TRBJ1-2	TRBV19	.	CASGFDRSYGYTF	TGTGCCAGTGGGTTTGACAGGTCCTATGGCTACACCTTC
12	.	TRBJ2-5	TRBV7-3	.	CASSSSQGTQYF	TGTGCCAGCAGCTCTTCACAGGGGACCCAGTACTTC
11	.	TRBJ1-2	TRBV2	.	CASSADYGYTF	TGTGCCAGCAGTGCTGACTATGGCTACACCTTC
13	once	TRBJ2-3	TRBV15	.	CATSRDSPDTQYF	TGTGCCACCAGCAGAGATTCCCCGGATACGCAGTATTTT
18	.	TRBJ2-6	TRBV5-1	.	CASSLLPAGSSGANVLTF	TGCGCCAGCAGCTTGCTCCCCGCTGGGAGCTCTGGGGCCAACGTCCTGACTTTC
13	.	TRBJ1-3	TRBV30	.	CAWSPGGRNTIYF	TGTGCCTGGAGTCCGGGAGGGCGAAACACCATATATTTT
13	.	TRBJ2-3	TRBV29-1	TRBD1	CSVEGDREDTQYF	TGCAGCGTTGAGGGGGACAGGGAGGATACGCAGTATTTT
13	few	TRBJ2-2	TRBV5-4	TRBD1	CASSRGQAGELFF	TGTGCCAGCAGCCGAGGACAGGCCGGGGAGCTGTTTTTT
14	.	TRBJ1-1	TRBV5-6	.	CASRRQALPTEAFF	TGTGCCAGTCGGAGACAGGCCCTACCCACTGAAGCTTTCTTT
16	.	TRBJ2-5	TRBV5-4	TRBD2	CASSIKLAGAQETQYF	TGTGCCAGCAGCATTAAACTAGCGGGGGCCCAAGAGACCCAGTACTTC